This T cell receptor beta chain was identified during a study of blood T cell repertoires in COVID-19. Per the authors' pipeline: Reference gene primers were amplified, and this amplification served to estimate nucleated cell counts. Data came from immunoSEQ multiplex PCR; TCRdb stores just in-frame clones and leaves some out. The V and J calls and clone size come from that table; D and trimming were worked out from the DNA. The top ten clones hold about 3.1% of a sample with some 240,000 clones, 88% of them seen once. V dropped 6 bases and J dropped 2; count of bases not matched to a gene: 8. The germline V gene encodes CDR1 LNHDA and CDR2 SQIVND (reference sequence). This CDR3 is built from 17 residues. Up to 2 weeks before entering the study, exposed participants had met a COVID-19 case.

The sequenced material came from PBMCs or T cells enriched from blood (not recorded which). The TCR was taken from a woman aged 40-49 years who had been exposed to COVID-19. V and J are TRBV19 and TRBJ1-6; 9 bases match TRBD1. CDR3 sequence (DNA): TGTGCCAGTAGACCGGGACAGGGTGATCCCTATAATTCACCCCTCCACTTT. Translation: CASRPGQGDPYNSPLHF.